These T cell receptor beta chains were read from a single sample in a study of cytomegalovirus exposure and HLA in healthy donors. Repertoires were generated with immunoSEQ multiplex PCR, while TCRdb's copy carries only in-frame clones and drops some. The sample comprises about 170,000 clones, approximately 80% of which are singletons, and under 6% rests with the top ten. Sequencing was done on a sample of PBMCs. Receptor source: a woman aged 45-59 years in good health and CMV-seropositive. Each CDR3 is given with its conserved first and last residue. Fields, in order: J gene, V gene, CDR3 protein.

TRBJ2-7,TRBV29-1,CSVAGTGFSYEQYF
TRBJ1-5,TRBV6-1,CASSEWTGGDLYQPQHF
TRBJ2-1,TRBV11-3,CASSRSSPGSSYNEQFF
TRBJ2-5,TRBV30,CAWSTLAGGEETQYF
TRBJ2-1,TRBV9,CASSVDLGTSGRGGREQFF
TRBJ1-2,TRBV28,CASSSSAVNYGYTF
TRBJ2-7,TRBV10-3,CAITPEGGAYEQYF
TRBJ2-3,TRBV18,CASSLGIAGSGGTQYF
TRBJ2-7,TRBV4-3,CASSFGLPGYEQYF
TRBJ2-1,TRBV9,CASSAAGGHYNEQFF
TRBJ1-2,TRBV6-1,CASSEPFRTNYGYTF
TRBJ1-4,TRBV6-1,CASRSTGGYEKLFF
TRBJ1-1,TRBV19,CASSTRAETEAFF
TRBJ1-2,TRBV6-5,CASSYSNRGNGYTF
TRBJ1-3,TRBV5-8,CASFRSGGFSGNTIYF
TRBJ1-2,TRBV6-1,CASSEVGGRLSGYTF
TRBJ2-7,TRBV30,CAWSGSGDEQYF
TRBJ1-4,TRBV7-9,CASSSGQGGVFEKLFF
TRBJ1-1,TRBV5-1,CASSREGTANTEAFF
TRBJ2-2,TRBV18,CASSLLAENTGELFF
TRBJ2-3,TRBV4-1,CASSLLGAGADTQYF
TRBJ2-3,TRBV11-3,CASSPPHATDTQYF
TRBJ2-7,TRBV29-1,CSVEEGGYEQYF
TRBJ1-4,TRBV6-5,CASSETGGKLFF
TRBJ1-1,TRBV9,CASSVGQGATEAFF
TRBJ1-2,TRBV7-2,CASSSQGDGYGYTF
TRBJ2-7,TRBV28,CASSLGGGLSEQYF
TRBJ2-5,TRBV5-4,CASSSSGVQETQYF
TRBJ2-5,TRBV5-1,CASSGRQGREETQYF
TRBJ2-7,TRBV6-1,CASNVVSGTGVEQYF
TRBJ2-7,TRBV5-1,CASSAGQGPSYEQYF
TRBJ1-1,TRBV2,CASQAGQGISGTEAFF
TRBJ2-1,TRBV9,CASSVGGLAGVTYNEQFF
TRBJ1-1,TRBV27,CASSLYARNTEAFF
TRBJ1-5,TRBV19,CASSHGNQPQHF
TRBJ1-5,TRBV28,CASRDRAYSNQPQHF
TRBJ2-7,TRBV19,CASSIKRDRGYEQYF
.,TRBV4-2,CASSQEAAGPSYEQYF
TRBJ1-5,TRBV6-1,CASSETRVSTNQPQHF
TRBJ2-7,TRBV5-1,CASSLLPSGRKHEQYF
TRBJ2-6,TRBV28,CASSWAGTTGANVLTF
TRBJ1-5,TRBV6-5,CASSRRQPSNQPQHF
TRBJ1-5,TRBV27,CASSLARGQPQHF
TRBJ1-2,TRBV2,CASRATGTGPRTF
TRBJ1-1,TRBV10-2,CASKGVTGTGKAFF
TRBJ1-5,TRBV27,CASSPRQGMSRQLQHF
TRBJ1-1,TRBV2,CASTTGNTEAFF